The clone carrying this TCR beta chain was seen just once. The antigen remains unidentified. These data come from a study of shared clonotypes between healthy human individuals. The wider study: Each donor contributed plates that comprised three CD4 naive, three CD4 memory, two CD8 naive and one CD8 memory.

Data came from immunoSEQ multiplex PCR; TCRdb stores just in-frame clones and leaves some out. The data hold some 980,000 clones, with around 80% observed a single time. The split of CD4+ cells yielded CD45RA+ naive and CD45RA-negative memory subsets. Germline values: CDR1 LGHNT, CDR2 FRNRAP. The length of the CDR3 is 13 residues. The V gene lost 5 bases and the J gene lost 2 bases, with 9 bases spanning the gap. The study's findings and limits: The rarefaction results pointed to incomplete sorted-subset sequencing despite large depth.

This receptor was identified in a man younger than 30 in good health. The specimen was memory CD4+ T cells sorted from blood. Subset of the sample: CD45RA-negative fraction. V usage is TRBV12-5 and J usage is TRBJ1-2, with unresolved D. CDR3 region: CASGPRVNYGYTF. CDR3 DNA sequence: TGTGCTAGTGGTCCCAGAGTGAACTATGGCTACACCTTC.